This paragraph covers one T cell receptor (beta chain) sequence. Seattle cases were enrolled at active infection and followed longitudinally. These data are taken from a study of blood T cell repertoires in COVID-19. Whole-study context: Acute-phase and convalescent COVID-19 samples originated in the United States, Italy and Spain.

Clones were read by immunoSEQ multiplex PCR, and TCRdb kept only the in-frame ones, dropping some. The repertoire holds hundreds of thousands of clones, with approximately 89% as singletons. V lost 1 base to trimming and J lost 4 bases; unmatched junction nucleotides: 12. Germline values: CDR1 KGHSH, CDR2 LQKENI. CDR3 length: 19 residues. The receptor was isolated from a woman aged 70-85 years with COVID-19, enrolled during active disease. The chain combines TRBV18 with TRBJ2-3; 12 bases line up with TRBD2. Sequenced material: peripheral blood. CDR3 residues: CASSPLWTSGDRPSDTQYF. Here the CDR3 DNA reads TGTGCCAGCTCACCACTTTGGACTAGCGGGGATCGGCCCTCAGATACGCAGTATTTT.